These T cell receptor beta chains were read from a single sample in a study of blood T cell repertoires in COVID-19. Method: immunoSEQ multiplex PCR; TCRdb's copy keeps in-frame clones and lacks some. The sample has 210,000 or so clones; approximately 81% are singletons. Input material: peripheral blood. The source of these receptors is a human donor in a cohort sampled during active COVID-19. Both conserved end residues are trimmed from each CDR3. Fields, in order: clone size, J gene, V gene, CDR3 protein. Expanded clones are given a class, and other clones once, few, many or no size at all.

once | TRBJ1-4 | TRBV28 | ASSLSGTDATNEKLF
. | TRBJ2-1 | TRBV4-1 | ASSQDWPTGRREQF
. | TRBJ2-1 | TRBV20-1 | SASGDSGSYNEQF
. | TRBJ1-2 | TRBV3-1/TRBV3-2 | ASSQESGTARYGYT
. | TRBJ2-5 | TRBV11-1 | ASSMGPWFTQY
. | TRBJ1-5 | TRBV6-5 | ASSYAQNQPQH
. | TRBJ2-1 | TRBV27 | ASSLRSFRRNEQF
. | TRBJ2-3 | TRBV6-5 | ASRTLPTDTQY
. | TRBJ1-4 | TRBV2 | ASSDIGVPNEKLF
. | TRBJ2-1 | TRBV29-1 | SVEGASGSDEQF
. | TRBJ1-2 | TRBV19 | ASSIGGTAYGYT
. | TRBJ2-7 | TRBV27 | ASSVTPGQADYEQY
. | TRBJ2-3 | TRBV27 | ASREQGTRTDTQY
. | TRBJ2-7 | TRBV3-1/TRBV3-2 | ASSPLDKAPSEQY
. | TRBJ2-3 | TRBV12-5 | ASGAGTGTDTQY
once | TRBJ2-7 | TRBV5-1 | ASSFVAGADEQY
. | TRBJ2-1 | TRBV7-2 | ASSLTRLAGGDEQF
. | TRBJ2-1 | TRBV7-3 | ASSEGTGLF
. | TRBJ2-7 | TRBV5-1 | ASSLTGGDYEQY
. | TRBJ1-5 | TRBV19 | ASSKVPRGHKNYYSNQPQH
few | TRBJ2-3 | TRBV27 | ASRAGVHVGTDTQY
. | TRBJ2-7 | TRBV28 | ASREQGASYEQY
. | TRBJ2-1 | TRBV10-2 | ASSRNRSPDTHEQF
. | TRBJ2-1 | TRBV2 | ASSEQVVNEQF
. | TRBJ2-1 | TRBV24-1 | ATSDVVRLSGANNEQF
once | TRBJ2-3 | TRBV5-1 | ASSLARAAGADTQY
. | TRBJ1-1 | TRBV7-9 | ASSRNIQGYAAF
. | TRBJ2-3 | TRBV4-1 | ASSQERLLAGRTDTQY
. | TRBJ2-2 | TRBV3-1/TRBV3-2 | ASSRQEDWATGELF
. | TRBJ1-3 | TRBV3-1/TRBV3-2 | ASSQGSWAGNTIY
. | TRBJ2-3 | TRBV29-1 | SVFGTRSTDTQY
. | TRBJ1-1 | TRBV6-1 | ASSDTGDTEAF
. | TRBJ2-1 | TRBV18 | ASSPSWQGQYNEQF
. | TRBJ2-3 | TRBV11-1 | ASSEDRDTQY
few | TRBJ2-1 | TRBV14 | ASSRGTSGSTEQF
. | TRBJ1-1 | TRBV7-8 | ASSGKDWNTEAF
. | TRBJ2-1 | TRBV5-1 | ASSLDPSGAYTGGLNEQF
. | TRBJ2-2 | TRBV3-1/TRBV3-2 | ASSLGLAGNTGELF
. | TRBJ1-2 | TRBV28 | ASSFGGLIAFNYGYT
. | TRBJ2-2 | TRBV19 | ASRRAGGKTGELF
once | TRBJ1-4 | TRBV28 | ASSFVGFEDEKLF
. | TRBJ2-2 | TRBV6-5 | ASTRDRNTGELF
few | TRBJ1-2 | TRBV10-3 | ATSTGGANYGYT
. | TRBJ2-7 | TRBV19 | ASSTSPGGPGLAGGTPYEQY
. | TRBJ2-6 | TRBV20-1 | SASFLSGANVLT
. | TRBJ2-5 | TRBV5-8 | ASSRMFVAGAGETQY
. | TRBJ1-1 | TRBV12-3/TRBV12-4 | ASIGGNTEAF
. | TRBJ2-3 | TRBV7-9 | ASSLDWTSGRDTQY
. | TRBJ2-3 | TRBV27 | ASRSQGAVDTQY
. | TRBJ2-7 | TRBV5-4 | ASSRQGEGYEQY
. | TRBJ1-2 | TRBV5-1 | ASSFGTVEAGYT
. | TRBJ2-1 | TRBV30 | AWKEEGLAPYNEQF
. | TRBJ1-3 | TRBV18 | ASSPYEDSGNTIY